One sample yielded the 5 T cell receptor beta chains listed below, sequenced in a study of CD8 T cells in Susac syndrome. For TEMRA sorting, memory subsets were defined by CD27 and CD45RA staining. An input of roughly 0.45 to 1 ug of RNA was subjected to reverse transcription using random hexamers. From the immunoSEQ multiplex PCR reads, TCRdb called clonotypes with MiXCR, one entry per CDR3 protein. The sample yields some 2,200 distinct CDR3 sequences, about 69% seen once. Sequenced sample: CD8+ TEMRA cells from PBMCs. Described subset: FACS-sorted terminally differentiated effector memory CD8+ T cells re-expressing CD45RA (CD8+ TEMRA). The receptors here all came from a human donor with Susac syndrome.

As DNA, the CDR3 is TGCGCCAGCAGCTTTTCCGGAGCCAAAAACATTCAGTACTTC. Its translation is CASSFSGAKNIQYF. This sequence joins TRBV5-1 and TRBJ2-4; D unresolved. This CDR3 region has 14 residues. Germline V lookup: CDR1 SGHRS, CDR2 YFSETQ. Trimming took 2 bases from V and 0 from J, leaving 6 bases between them.

This chain uses TRBV28 with TRBJ2-3; D is unclear. In germline, CDR1 is MDHEN, CDR2 SYDVKM. V was trimmed by 3 bases and J by 5 bases, leaving 3 bases between them. This CDR3 has 11 amino acids. Here the CDR3 reads CASSLIDTQYF. For the CDR3, the DNA is TGTGCCAGCAGTTTGATAGATACGCAGTATTTT.

There are a few counts of this clonotype. This sequence joins TRBV2 and TRBJ2-2; possible D gene TRBD1, 6 bases. Trimming shortened V by 4 bases and J by 4 bases, and 7 bases separated the two germline ends. Germline assignment: CDR1 SNHLY and CDR2 FYNNEI. The CDR3 sequence is 13 residues long. The CDR3 region is CASSGQATGELFF. In nucleotides, the CDR3 is TGTGCCAGCAGTGGACAGGCCACCGGGGAGCTGTTTTTT.

This chain uses TRBV20-1 with TRBJ1-4; D ambiguous. Germline lookup yields CDR1 DFQATT and CDR2 SNEGSKA (reference sequence). This CDR3 is built from 13 residues. Trimming shortened V by 2 bases and J by 5 bases, and 9 bases separated the two germline ends. CDR3 loop: CSARQLENEKLFF. CDR3 nucleotide sequence: TGCAGTGCTAGACAGTTAGAGAATGAAAAACTGTTTTTT.

This clonotype has more than one count but fewer than ten. The chain carries TRBV6-1 and TRBJ2-1, with TRBD2 matching over 8 bases. Germline CDR1 MNHNS, CDR2 SASEGT. V lost 7 bases and J lost 6; bases outside the gene matches: 8. CDR3 size: 14 residues. The CDR3 is CASTVTSASNEQFF. DNA for the CDR3: TGTGCCAGCACCGTGACTAGCGCAAGCAATGAGCAGTTCTTC.